These 25 T cell receptor beta chains originate from one sample sequenced in a study of blood T cells in healthy people across ages (dated by TCRdb to 2013 to 2016). Receptor amplification or capture employed 5' RACE. Reads for this sample came from an Illumina HiSeq 2500. A second PCR of roughly 6 to 11 cycles was run with a J-beta primer mix and a sample-barcoded 5' primer. The public reads were quality trimmed at Q25 with fastp and then assembled into clones with MiXCR by TCRdb, keeping productive beta chains. All rows with the same CDR3 protein become a single entry with the most common DNA and genes. Within this sample are around 780,000 distinct CDR3 sequences, with 45% to 70% of them counted one time only. The top ten clones comprise 20% to 30% of the sample. Sequenced material: blood. The receptor source for this set is a man between 40 and 49 years old in good health.

The chain links TRBV25-1 to TRBJ2-7; TRBD2 is a possible D gene (5 bases). Germline-derived CDR1 and CDR2 are MGHDK and SYGVNS. This CDR3 region has 14 residues. V was trimmed by 3 bases and J by 2 bases, leaving 11 bases between them. The CDR3, as DNA: TGTGCCAGCAGTGATTCGGGATGGCCCTACGAGCAGTACTTC. Encoded protein: CASSDSGWPYEQYF.

V and J are TRBV29-1 and TRBJ2-1, with 9 bases fitting TRBD2. After removal of 4 bases from V and 4 bases from J, the junction contained 8 bases not matched to a gene. Germline CDR1 and CDR2: SQVTM and ANQGSEA. The CDR3 extends over 15 amino acids. The CDR3 spells CSVVGSGGSYNEQFF. CDR3 DNA sequence: TGCAGCGTTGTCGGTAGCGGGGGTTCGTACAATGAGCAGTTCTTC.

V and J are TRBV7-8 and TRBJ1-4, with 9 nucleotides matching TRBD1. The CDR3 totals 18 residues. V trimming: 3 bases; J trimming: 0 bases; junction bases outside the gene matches: 8. The germline V gene has CDR1 SGHVS and CDR2 FQNEAQ. CDR3 DNA: TGTGCCAGCAGCTTTTCACAGGGGGCGACAGCAACTAATGAAAAACTGTTTTTT. Amino acids: CASSFSQGATATNEKLFF.

A few counts support this clonotype. The chain has TRBV7-2 and TRBJ2-3, with D tentatively TRBD1 (6 bases). V lost 1 base, J lost 4 bases, and 9 bases lay in between. The CDR3 runs to 14 residues. The V gene's germline CDR1 is SGHTA and CDR2 FQGNSA. In nucleotides, the CDR3 is TGTGCCAGCAGCTTAGACAGGGCGGCAGATACGCAGTATTTT. Its translation is CASSLDRAADTQYF. The full variable domain, with the rest looked up from reference TRBV7-2 and TRBJ2-3, is GAGVSQSPSNKVTEKGKDVELRCDPISGHTALYWYRQSLGQGLEFLIYFQGNSAPDKSGLPSDRFSAERTGGSVSTLTIQRTQQEDSAVYLCASSLDRAADTQYFGPGTRLTVL.

This clonotype was seen ten or more times. The rearrangement joins TRBV28 to TRBJ2-4; the D gene could be TRBD1 or TRBD2 (5 bases each). Germline CDR1 and CDR2: MDHEN and SYDVKM. Trimming cost V 6 bases and J 9 bases, with 21 bases left between them. The CDR3 is 15 amino acids. The CDR3 here is CASSPQLGGGPIQYF. CDR3 sequence (DNA): TGTGCCAGCAGCCCCCAATTAGGTGGGGGTCCCATTCAGTACTTC.

The chain recombines TRBV28 with TRBJ2-3, with D tentatively TRBD1 (6 bases). V gave up 1 base and J gave up 4 bases, with 12 bases separating them. The V gene's germline CDR1 is MDHEN and CDR2 SYDVKM. The CDR3 sequence is 15 residues long. The CDR3 spells CASSLFPGVSDTQYF. CDR3 DNA: TGTGCCAGCAGTTTATTTCCAGGGGTTTCAGATACGCAGTATTTT.

This clonotype was counted between two and nine times. DNA of the CDR3: TGTGCCAGCAGTGGATCGACAGGGCGAGACGAGCAGTACTTC. Amino acid sequence: CASSGSTGRDEQYF. This chain joins TRBV25-1 and TRBJ2-7, with 7 nucleotides matching TRBD1. The germline CDR1 and CDR2 sequences are MGHDK and SYGVNS. This CDR3 has 14 residues. V shed 4 bases and J 5 bases; nucleotides not matched to a gene: 8.

This clonotype has just a few counts. The chain couples TRBV3-1 to TRBJ2-1, with D maybe TRBD2 (5 bases). The CDR3 has 16 amino acids. Trimming stripped 4 bases from V and 5 bases from J, with 18 bases between. Germline CDR1 reads LGHDT; CDR2 reads YNNKEL (reference sequence). For the CDR3, the DNA is TGTGCCAGCAGCCCTTACCACGGGGTGACTGACAATGAGCAGTTCTTC. Its protein is CASSPYHGVTDNEQFF.

The chain employs TRBV3-1 and TRBJ1-1; D is undetermined. Germline assignment: CDR1 LGHDT and CDR2 YNNKEL (reference sequence). The CDR3 covers 12 residues. V gave up 0 bases and J gave up 7 bases, with 6 bases separating them. CDR3 nucleotides: TGTGCCAGCAGCCAAGATCGACGTGAAGCTTTCTTT. Its protein product is CASSQDRREAFF. Filled out from reference TRBV3-1 and TRBJ1-1, the complete variable domain reads DTAVSQTPKYLVTQMGNDKSIKCEQNLGHDTMYWYKQDSKKFLKIMFSYNNKELIINETVPNRFSPKSPDKAHLNLHINSLELGDSAVYFCASSQDRREAFFGQGTRLTVV.

The chain couples TRBV24-1 to TRBJ2-7, with TRBD1 matching over 8 bases. The J call is in doubt because the DNA end fits TRBJ2-5 better. Looked up from germline, CDR1 is KGHDR and CDR2 is SFDVKD. The CDR3 runs to 16 residues. The CDR3 sequence: CATSDPRDRLGETQYF. In DNA, the CDR3 is TGTGCCACCAGTGATCCCCGGGACAGGCTGGGAGAGACCCAGTACTTC.

This clonotype was seen a few times. The gene calls are TRBV27 and TRBJ1-5; a weak D match, TRBD1 (5 bases). The CDR3 loop spans 15 amino acids. Germline values: CDR1 MNHEY, CDR2 SMNVEV (reference sequence). The ends were cut back, 2 bases at V and 4 bases at J, with 12 bases in the middle. The CDR3 sequence is CASSLGNQGNQPQHF. As DNA, the CDR3 is TGTGCCAGCAGTTTAGGAAACCAGGGTAATCAGCCCCAGCATTTT.

This sequence joins TRBV7-9 and TRBJ2-1; 7 bases are shared with TRBD1. The germline CDR1 and CDR2 sequences are SEHNR and FQNEAQ (reference sequence). The CDR3 extends over 13 amino acids. J gave up 9 bases and V 5 bases, and 7 bases lay outside the gene matches. CDR3 loop: CASSLQGSGEQFF. In DNA form, the CDR3 reads TGTGCCAGCAGCCTACAGGGGTCGGGTGAGCAGTTCTTC.

There are many counts of this clonotype. The chain combines TRBV6-1 with TRBJ2-7; D is uncertain. The CDR3 loop spans 13 amino acids. CDR1 and CDR2 (germline): MNHNS, SASEGT. V lost 4 bases, J lost 1 base, and 8 bases lay in between. The CDR3 loop is CASSVQISYEQYF. The DNA for the CDR3 is TGTGCCAGCAGTGTCCAAATTTCCTACGAGCAGTACTTC.

The rearrangement uses TRBV9 and TRBJ2-2; D might be TRBD1 (5 bases). The ends were cut back, 4 bases at V and 0 bases at J, with 13 bases in the middle. CDR3 length: 16 amino acids. Germline CDR1 is SGDLS and CDR2 is YYNGEE. CDR3 DNA sequence: TGTGCCAGCAGCCCACGGACAAAGTCGAACACCGGGGAGCTGTTTTTT. Translated: CASSPRTKSNTGELFF. Complete variable domain (other parts from reference TRBV9 and TRBJ2-2): DSGVTQTPKHLITATGQRVTLRCSPRSGDLSVYWYQQSLDQGLQFLIQYYNGEERAKGNILERFSAQQFPDLHSELNLSSLELGDSALYFCASSPRTKSNTGELFFGEGSRLTVL.

The genes are TRBV9 and TRBJ2-3; 7 bases are a match to TRBD2. V lost 0 bases, J lost 4 bases, and 5 bases stayed unmatched. Germline V CDR1 and CDR2: SGDLS, YYNGEE. The CDR3 is 15 amino acids. CDR3: CASSVGGGRADTQYF. The CDR3 DNA is TGTGCCAGCAGCGTAGGGGGGGGTCGGGCAGATACGCAGTATTTT.

This clonotype was recorded at least ten times. The V gene is TRBV7-8, the J gene TRBJ1-2; no definite D call. CDR1 and CDR2 (germline): SGHVS, FQNEAQ. The length of the CDR3 is 13 residues. With 0 bases removed from V and 2 bases from J, the gap between germline ends came to 4 bases. CDR3 protein: CASSLAENYGYTF. The CDR3 DNA sequence: TGTGCCAGCAGCTTAGCGGAGAACTATGGCTACACCTTC.

The CDR3, as DNA: TGCAGCGTCGTAACTAGTTCCGAGCAGTACTTC. Protein sequence: CSVVTSSEQYF. This chain links TRBV29-1 with TRBJ2-5, with TRBD2 as a possible D gene (5 bases). The DNA end lines up better with TRBJ2-7; the J call may be wrong. The CDR3 length is 11 residues. CDR1 SQVTM and CDR2 ANQGSEA come from the germline V gene.

This clonotype has only a few counts. The rearrangement joins TRBV3-1 to TRBJ2-3, with TRBD1 matching over 7 bases. CDR1 and CDR2 from the germline V gene are LGHDT and YNNKEL (reference sequence). The CDR3 extends over 16 amino acids. The ends lost 0 bases at V and 4 bases at J; junction bases unmatched: 7. Written as DNA, the CDR3 is TGTGCCAGCAGCCAAGATATTGGGGGACAGTCAGATACGCAGTATTTT. This sequence encodes CASSQDIGGQSDTQYF.

V is TRBV6-6 and J is TRBJ2-1, with 10 bases lining up with TRBD1. The CDR3 sequence is 13 residues long. After removal of 6 bases from V and 9 bases from J, the junction contained 5 bases not matched to a gene. Germline V lookup: CDR1 MNHNY, CDR2 SVGAGI (reference sequence). The CDR3 reads CASSADRGFEQFF. The CDR3 DNA sequence: TGTGCCAGCAGCGCGGACAGGGGGTTTGAGCAGTTCTTC.

The chain carries TRBV10-3 and TRBJ1-2; possibly TRBD1 for D (6 bases). Germline assignment: CDR1 ENHRY and CDR2 SYGVKD. Trimming shortened V by 8 bases and J by 0 bases, and 13 bases separated the two germline ends. This CDR3 comprises 14 residues. The CDR3 loop is CAIGGDKANYGYTF. The CDR3 region has the DNA TGTGCCATCGGCGGGGACAAAGCTAACTATGGCTACACCTTC.

The chain links TRBV12-3 or TRBV12-4 to TRBJ1-1; D remains ambiguous. V lost 5 bases to trimming and J lost 0 bases, with 10 bases between them. The CDR3 totals 14 residues. CDR3 DNA sequence: TGTGCCAGCAGTCCTTGGCCGATGAACACTGAAGCTTTCTTT. Amino acid sequence: CASSPWPMNTEAFF.

V is TRBV5-1 and J is TRBJ1-1; tentatively, D is TRBD1 (6 bases). Trimming shortened V by 0 bases and J by 3 bases, and 12 bases separated the two germline ends. Germline lookup yields CDR1 SGHRS and CDR2 YFSETQ. The CDR3 is 15 residues long. The CDR3 nucleotides are TGCGCCAGCAGCTTGGATACAGGGTTGGACACTGAAGCTTTCTTT. Its translation: CASSLDTGLDTEAFF.

This chain connects TRBV2 to TRBJ2-4; D perhaps matches TRBD1 (5 bases). Trimming cost V 8 bases and J 4 bases, with 18 bases left between them. The CDR3 sequence is 15 residues long. The V gene's germline CDR1 is SNHLY and CDR2 FYNNEI. The CDR3 region has the DNA TGTGCCAGCGCCGATCAGGGTGGGGTGAAAAACATTCAGTACTTC. It codes for CASADQGGVKNIQYF. Complete variable domain (other parts from reference TRBV2 and TRBJ2-4): EPEVTQTPSHQVTQMGQEVILRCVPISNHLYFYWYRQILGQKVEFLVSFYNNEISEKSEIFDDQFSVERPDGSNFTLKIRSTKLEDSAMYFCASADQGGVKNIQYFGAGTRLSVL.

This clonotype occurred once. This rearrangement joins TRBV7-8 to TRBJ2-5; 14 bases map to TRBD2. V lost 6 bases, J lost 2 bases, and 5 bases stayed unmatched. CDR1 is SGHVS, CDR2 FQNEAQ, per germline. The CDR3 runs 16 residues. As DNA, the CDR3 is TGTGCCAGCAGGGGACTAGCGGGAGACGGGCAAGAGACCCAGTACTTC. Translating gives CASRGLAGDGQETQYF.

The rearrangement joins TRBV24-1 to TRBJ2-3; 8 bases are shared with TRBD1. The V gene's germline CDR1 is KGHDR and CDR2 SFDVKD. This CDR3 contains 15 residues. Trimming at V came to 9 bases and at J to 1 base, leaving 8 bases not matched to a gene. The CDR3 sequence is CATGGLDRGTDTQYF. Written as DNA, the CDR3 is TGTGCCACCGGCGGCCTGGACAGGGGCACAGATACGCAGTATTTT.